Below, 26 T cell receptor beta chains from the same sample are listed, as sequenced in a study of CD8 T cells in Susac syndrome. Reverse transcription of about 0.45 to 1 ug RNA used random hexamers. TCRdb ran MiXCR on the immunoSEQ multiplex PCR reads and lists one entry per CDR3 protein. In the table there are just over 150,000 distinct CDR3 sequences, around 95% of which are singletons. The sample consisted of CD8+ T cells from PBMCs. These receptors were collected from a human donor with multiple sclerosis.

The chain couples TRBV6-4 to TRBJ1-6; D unclear. CDR3 length: 13 residues. Germline V CDR1 and CDR2: MRHNA, SNTAGT. V lost 2 bases and J lost 9, with 8 bases in between. In nucleotides, the CDR3 is TGTGCCAGCAGTGACGCCGTGGGTTCACCCCTCCACTTT. Its protein product is CASSDAVGSPLHF.

This clonotype came up once. The V gene is TRBV5-4, the J gene TRBJ2-3; 12 nucleotides agree with TRBD2. This CDR3 has 16 amino acids. The V gene end was trimmed by 3 bases and the J gene end by 2 bases; junction bases not matched to a gene: 4. CDR1 is SGHNT, CDR2 YYREEE, per germline (reference sequence). CDR3 region: CASSSGLAGLTDTQYF. In DNA form, the CDR3 reads TGTGCCAGCAGCTCGGGACTAGCGGGTCTCACAGATACGCAGTATTTT.

The chain employs TRBV2 and TRBJ2-5; D gene ambiguous. Trimming removed 6 bases at V and 4 bases at J, with 6 bases between. Germline CDR1 SNHLY, CDR2 FYNNEI. This CDR3 has 11 amino acids. DNA of the CDR3: TGTGCCAGCAGGGGATCAGAGACCCAGTACTTC. As protein: CASRGSETQYF.

This clonotype was found once. The chain carries TRBV5-4 and TRBJ2-5, with a tentative D call TRBD1 (6 bases). The CDR3 sequence is 14 residues long. Germline values: CDR1 SGHNT, CDR2 YYREEE (reference sequence). Deletions cut 0 bases from V and 5 bases from J, with 11 bases between. The DNA of the CDR3 is TGTGCCAGCAGCTTGGCGACTACAGGGGAGACCCAGTACTTC. Translating gives CASSLATTGETQYF.

The chain couples TRBV2 to TRBJ2-5; tentatively, D is TRBD2 (6 bases). Germline CDR1 reads SNHLY; CDR2 reads FYNNEI. V lost 7 bases to trimming and J lost 3 bases, with 12 bases between them. CDR3 length: 13 residues. CDR3: CASMARREETQYF. The CDR3 nucleotides read TGTGCCAGCATGGCCAGGAGGGAAGAGACCCAGTACTTC.

This chain uses TRBV13 with TRBJ1-2, with TRBD1 identical over 7 bases. After removal of 5 bases from V and 1 base from J, the junction contained 10 bases not matched to a gene. Looked up from germline, CDR1 is PRHDT and CDR2 is FYEKMQ (reference sequence). The CDR3 is 16 amino acids. The CDR3 DNA follows: TGTGCCAGCAGCGCGGACGGGACAGACCTTAACTATGGCTACACCTTC. It translates to CASSADGTDLNYGYTF.

The CDR3 here is CASSQGRDYGYTF. CDR3 bases: TGTGCCAGCAGCCAGGGGAGGGACTATGGCTACACCTTC. The genes are TRBV7-9 and TRBJ1-2, with D maybe TRBD1 (6 bases). The V gene lost 5 bases and the J gene lost 3 bases, with 10 bases spanning the gap. The germline V gene encodes CDR1 SEHNR and CDR2 FQNEAQ (reference sequence). This CDR3 contains 13 residues.

V usage is TRBV27 and J usage is TRBJ1-6, with D hard to call. CDR3 length: 13 amino acids. Trimming shortened V by 5 bases and J by 8 bases, and 10 bases separated the two germline ends. Germline lookup yields CDR1 MNHEY and CDR2 SMNVEV (reference sequence). Written as DNA, the CDR3 is TGTGCCAGCAGTATCTACATTGATTCACCCCTCCACTTT. This gives the protein CASSIYIDSPLHF.

This rearrangement joins TRBV2 to TRBJ2-7; D might be TRBD2 (6 bases). Germline-derived CDR1 and CDR2 are SNHLY and FYNNEI. Between the trimmed V and J ends, which lost 11 bases and 4 bases, there was a span of 15 bases. This CDR3 has 12 residues. For the CDR3, the DNA is TGTGCCGGCGGGGAGAACGATTACGAGCAGTACTTC. Protein sequence: CAGGENDYEQYF.

This clonotype appeared a single time. The chain carries TRBV7-9 and TRBJ2-7; 7 nucleotides line up with TRBD2. V was clipped by 4 bases and J by 4 bases; unmatched bases: 7. The CDR3 is made up of 14 amino acids. Looked up from germline, CDR1 is SEHNR and CDR2 is FQNEAQ (reference sequence). CDR3 protein: CASSSGTNLYEQYF. CDR3 DNA sequence: TGTGCCAGCAGCTCCGGGACTAACCTGTACGAGCAGTACTTC.

This rearrangement joins TRBV29-1 to TRBJ1-1, with D hard to call. Trimming took 1 base from V and 0 from J, leaving 6 bases between them. Germline loops: CDR1 SQVTM, CDR2 ANQGSEA. The length of the CDR3 is 13 residues. The CDR3 protein is CSVEGRLNTEAFF. The CDR3, as DNA: TGCAGCGTTGAAGGCAGGCTGAACACTGAAGCTTTCTTT.

Written as DNA, the CDR3 is TGTGCCAGCAGCCAGGCCGGGTACGAGCAGTACGTC. Its protein product is CASSQAGYEQYV. This rearrangement joins TRBV7-2 to TRBJ2-7; D gene unclear. Germline V CDR1 and CDR2: SGHTA, FQGNSA. The V gene lost 5 bases and the J gene lost 4 bases, with 9 bases spanning the gap. CDR3 length equals 12 residues.

In DNA, the CDR3 is TGTGCCAGCACGCTCGGGGACAGTAATTCACCCCTCCACTTT. It specifies CASTLGDSNSPLHF. The chain links TRBV25-1 to TRBJ1-6, with 7 bases identical to TRBD1. Trimming cost V 7 bases and J 6 bases; bases outside gene matches: 6. Germline assignment: CDR1 MGHDK and CDR2 SYGVNS. This CDR3 is built from 14 residues.

The chain links TRBV18 to TRBJ2-1, with TRBD2 identical over 11 bases. The junction had 15 bases not matched to a gene; V was cut back by 2 bases and J by 0 bases. Germline V gene lookup returns CDR1 KGHSH and CDR2 LQKENI. The length of the CDR3 is 21 residues. The CDR3 here is CASSPSSSSGGPWSSYNEQFF. The CDR3 DNA reads TGTGCCAGCTCACCAAGTTCGTCTAGCGGGGGGCCTTGGAGCTCCTACAATGAGCAGTTCTTC.

V and J are TRBV5-4 and TRBJ2-6; a weak D match, TRBD1 (6 bases). Germline-derived CDR1 and CDR2 are SGHNT and YYREEE (reference sequence). The ends were cut back, 4 bases at V and 0 bases at J, with 17 bases in the middle. CDR3 size: 18 residues. CDR3 DNA: TGTGCCAGCAGCAATGGACAGATACCGATCTCTGGGGCCAACGTCCTGACTTTC. The encoded protein is CASSNGQIPISGANVLTF.

This rearrangement joins TRBV15 to TRBJ1-1; unclear D gene. The germline gives CDR1 LNHNV, CDR2 YYDKDF (reference sequence). The ends were cut back, 7 bases at V and 4 bases at J, with 19 bases in the middle. The CDR3 is 15 amino acids. For the CDR3, the DNA is TGTGCCACCACTACTAACCCGATAGAGCCCACTGAAGCTTTCTTT. Protein sequence: CATTTNPIEPTEAFF.

V is TRBV13 and J is TRBJ2-7, with D possibly TRBD1 on 5 matching bases. The CDR3 is 14 residues long. The ends were cut back, 0 bases at V and 3 bases at J, with 9 bases in the middle. The germline V gene has CDR1 PRHDT and CDR2 FYEKMQ (reference sequence). CDR3 nucleotides: TGTGCCAGCAGCTTAGGAGGGGTTCTCTACGAGCAGTACTTC. Translating it yields CASSLGGVLYEQYF.

The CDR3 sequence is CASRPPGVSIQYF. CDR3 coding DNA: TGTGCCAGCAGACCCCCCGGGGTTAGCATTCAGTACTTC. The chain joins TRBV27 to TRBJ2-4; TRBD2 is a possible D gene (5 bases). The CDR3 sequence is 13 residues long. Germline V gene sequence: CDR1 MNHEY, CDR2 SMNVEV (reference sequence). With 6 bases removed from V and 9 bases from J, the gap between germline ends came to 15 bases.

This chain uses TRBV20-1 with TRBJ2-3; 8 nucleotides match TRBD2. Germline lookup yields CDR1 DFQATT and CDR2 SNEGSKA (reference sequence). V lost 1 base to trimming and J lost 5 bases; unmatched junction nucleotides: 11. The CDR3 has 16 residues. The CDR3 nucleotides read TGCAGTGCTAGAGCTCCACTCGGGGGGGCCAGAGATACGCAGTATTTT. It translates to CSARAPLGGARDTQYF.

J is TRBJ2-5 and V is TRBV29-1, with TRBD2 as a possible D gene (5 bases). Germline assignment: CDR1 SQVTM and CDR2 ANQGSEA. This CDR3 region has 14 residues. V shed 0 bases and J shed 1 base, with 9 bases lying between them. In DNA, the CDR3 is TGCAGCGTTGAAGATGGCAGCGGCCAAGAGACCCAGTACTTC. Amino acid sequence: CSVEDGSGQETQYF. Variable domain in full (rest from reference TRBV29-1 and TRBJ2-5): SAVISQKPSRDICQRGTSLTIQCQVDSQVTMMFWYRQQPGQSLTLIATANQGSEATYESGFVIDKFPISRPNLTFSTLTVSNMSPEDSSIYLCSVEDGSGQETQYFGPGTRLLVL.

Only one count was recorded for this clonotype. V gene TRBV29-1 combines with J gene TRBJ1-1; no reliable D call. The V gene lost 6 bases and the J gene lost 0 bases, with 17 bases spanning the gap. Per the germline V gene, CDR1 is SQVTM and CDR2 is ANQGSEA. This CDR3 contains 15 residues. CDR3 DNA: TGCAGCGTCGCAGGAGATTTTCTTCTGAACACTGAAGCTTTCTTT. This translates into CSVAGDFLLNTEAFF.

In DNA, the CDR3 is TGTGCCAGCAGCTATACGACTGGCGAATACGAGCAGTACTTC. Amino acid sequence: CASSYTTGEYEQYF. V gene TRBV2 combines with J gene TRBJ2-7; D call uncertain. Germline V gene lookup returns CDR1 SNHLY and CDR2 FYNNEI. V gave up 6 bases and J gave up 4 bases, with 16 bases separating them. There are 14 residues in the CDR3. Full variable domain (outside the CDR3, taken from reference TRBV2 and TRBJ2-7): EPEVTQTPSHQVTQMGQEVILRCVPISNHLYFYWYRQILGQKVEFLVSFYNNEISEKSEIFDDQFSVERPDGSNFTLKIRSTKLEDSAMYFCASSYTTGEYEQYFGPGTRLTVT.

The chain has TRBV20-1 and TRBJ2-7, with D possibly TRBD2 on 6 matching bases. Trimming took 0 bases from V and 2 from J, leaving 17 bases between them. Germline loops: CDR1 DFQATT, CDR2 SNEGSKA (reference sequence). This CDR3 has 16 residues. The CDR3 loop reads CSARDPAGRGTYEQYF. In nucleotides, the CDR3 is TGCAGTGCTAGAGATCCCGCAGGGCGGGGTACCTACGAGCAGTACTTC.

This clonotype was seen only once. The chain uses TRBV5-6 and TRBJ2-3, with D uncertain. The length of the CDR3 is 15 residues. The ends were cut back, 0 bases at V and 0 bases at J, with 8 bases in the middle. Germline-derived CDR1 and CDR2 are SGHDT and YYEEEE. This chain's CDR3 is CASSLGVRSTDTQYF. The CDR3 DNA sequence: TGTGCCAGCAGCTTGGGGGTGCGGAGCACAGATACGCAGTATTTT.

The chain employs TRBV29-1 and TRBJ2-3; the D gene is possibly TRBD1 (6 bases). V lost 6 bases to trimming and J lost 4 bases, with 14 bases between them. There are 13 residues in the CDR3. Germline V lookup: CDR1 SQVTM, CDR2 ANQGSEA. The CDR3 nucleotides read TGCAGCGTAACAGGGTTAGAGGCAGATACGCAGTATTTT. Protein product: CSVTGLEADTQYF.

The chain links TRBV6-5 to TRBJ2-1; D ambiguous. The CDR3 loop spans 13 amino acids. Germline CDR1 is MNHEY and CDR2 is SVGAGI. Trimming pared 2 bases from V and 4 bases from J, leaving 6 bases between. The CDR3 DNA reads TGTGCCAGCAGTTACGGACGGTACAATGAGCAGTTCTTC. Its protein product is CASSYGRYNEQFF.